These 18 T cell receptor beta chains were sequenced from one sample in a study of shared clonotypes between healthy human individuals. Positive CCR7 selection of CD45RO-negative cells yielded the naive CD8 cells, and terminally differentiated effector memory CD45RA+ cells were excluded. The repertoire was sequenced with immunoSEQ multiplex PCR; TCRdb's copy has only in-frame clones and lacks some. The table records about 600,000 clones, roughly 98% of them present only once. Sequencing was carried out using naive CD8+ T cells sorted from blood. The receptors come from a man under 40 in good health.

J is TRBJ2-1 and V is TRBV28, with D perhaps being TRBD1 or TRBD2 (5 bases each). The V end lost 5 bases, the J end lost 4 bases, and 15 bases lay between the germline ends. This CDR3 spans 15 amino acids. CDR1 and CDR2 (germline): MDHEN, SYDVKM. The CDR3 DNA sequence: TGTGCCAGCAGTGTCGATGGGGGTAATTACAATGAGCAGTTCTTC. This codes for CASSVDGGNYNEQFF.

This chain connects TRBV7-9 to TRBJ2-7, with D perhaps matching TRBD2 (5 bases). The CDR3 runs to 12 residues. Deletions cut 8 bases from V and 2 bases from J, with 10 bases between. CDR1 SEHNR and CDR2 FQNEAQ come from the germline V gene (reference sequence). The CDR3 loop is CASGQTTYEQYF. Written as DNA, the CDR3 is TGTGCCAGCGGGCAGACTACCTACGAGCAGTACTTC.

This clone was seen a single time. The chain is built from TRBV7-9 and TRBJ1-4; D gene uncertain. Trimming left V 6 bases short and J 6 bases short, with 14 bases between. Germline CDR1 reads SEHNR; CDR2 reads FQNEAQ (reference sequence). The CDR3 spans 14 residues. The CDR3 DNA reads TGTGCCAGCAGTATTAGGAGGGAGGATGAAAAACTGTTTTTT. It is translated as CASSIRREDEKLFF.

Concerning this clone: This CDR3 is also generated by other DNA sequences in the sample. The chain links TRBV7-9 to TRBJ2-1; D is perhaps TRBD1 (5 bases). V was trimmed by 4 bases and J by 7 bases, leaving 8 bases between them. CDR1 is SEHNR and CDR2 is FQNEAQ in the germline V gene (reference sequence). This CDR3 spans 12 amino acids. The CDR3, as DNA: TGTGCCAGCAGCTCCGACAGAAATGAGCAGTTCTTC. Protein: CASSSDRNEQFF. The full variable domain, its missing parts supplied by reference TRBV7-9 and TRBJ2-1, is DTGVSQNPRHKITKRGQNVTFRCDPISEHNRLYWYRQTLGQGPEFLTYFQNEAQLEKSRLLSDRFSAERPKGSFSTLEIQRTEQGDSAMYLCASSSDRNEQFFGPGTRLTVL.

The chain joins TRBV25-1 to TRBJ1-4; a possible D gene is TRBD1 (6 bases). The CDR3 extends over 15 amino acids. The V gene lost 3 bases and the J gene lost 2 bases, with 10 bases spanning the gap. Germline values: CDR1 MGHDK, CDR2 SYGVNS. The CDR3 region is CASSDRGTTNEKLFF. The DNA of the CDR3 is TGTGCCAGCAGTGACAGGGGTACGACTAATGAAAAACTGTTTTTT. The whole variable domain, filled in from reference TRBV25-1 and TRBJ1-4, reads EADIYQTPRYLVIGTGKKITLECSQTMGHDKMYWYQQDPGMELHLIHYSYGVNSTEKGDLSSESTVSRIRTEHFPLTLESARPSHTSQYLCASSDRGTTNEKLFFGSGTQLSVL.

V and J are TRBV4-3 and TRBJ1-2; D is ambiguous. V was pared by 0 bases and J by 0 bases, with 14 bases between. The germline V gene has CDR1 LGHNA and CDR2 YSLEER. The CDR3 totals 17 residues. As DNA, the CDR3 is TGCGCCAGCAGCCAAGATATAGGCCACCCGACTAACTATGGCTACACCTTC. Its translation is CASSQDIGHPTNYGYTF.

The chain combines TRBV2 with TRBJ2-4; either TRBD1 or TRBD2 may fit D (6 bases each). CDR3 length: 18 amino acids. Germline V gene lookup returns CDR1 SNHLY and CDR2 FYNNEI. Deletions cut 4 bases from V and 6 bases from J, with 25 bases between. The CDR3 sequence: CASSGWEDVTGVPNIQYF. The CDR3 DNA is TGTGCCAGCAGTGGGTGGGAGGACGTGACAGGAGTTCCAAACATTCAGTACTTC.

The CDR3 sequence is CSVEDPDRAGELFF. CDR3 nucleotides: TGCAGCGTTGAAGATCCGGACAGGGCCGGGGAGCTGTTTTTT. V is TRBV29-1 and J is TRBJ2-2; TRBD1 matches at 8 bases. The CDR3 covers 14 residues. The germline CDR1 and CDR2 sequences are SQVTM and ANQGSEA. V dropped 0 bases and J dropped 6; count of bases not matched to a gene: 3.

V is TRBV7-9 and J is TRBJ1-2, with TRBD1 matching 10 bases. The CDR3 is made up of 16 amino acids. Germline V lookup: CDR1 SEHNR, CDR2 FQNEAQ (reference sequence). Trimming cost V 3 bases and J 7 bases; bases outside gene matches: 11. CDR3 DNA sequence: TGTGCCAGCAGCTTTCGAACCGGGACAGGGGTATTTGGCTACACCTTC. Translated: CASSFRTGTGVFGYTF.

This chain connects TRBV27 to TRBJ2-3; 9 bases map to TRBD2. The V gene end was trimmed by 5 bases and the J gene end by 10 bases; junction bases not matched to a gene: 10. Germline CDR1 and CDR2: MNHEY and SMNVEV (reference sequence). The CDR3 covers 14 residues. DNA of the CDR3: TGTGCCAGCAGTGCGGGACTAGCCGGCGTAGCGCAGTATTTT. Translation: CASSAGLAGVAQYF.

The rearrangement uses TRBV27 and TRBJ1-1; no clear D gene. The germline V gene has CDR1 MNHEY and CDR2 SMNVEV (reference sequence). V was trimmed by 5 bases and J by 1 base, leaving 11 bases between them. This CDR3 is 14 amino acids long. CDR3 nucleotide sequence: TGTGCCAGCAGTCCCTGGGATCCGAACACTGAAGCTTTCTTT. Translation gives CASSPWDPNTEAFF.

This chain uses TRBV6-1 with TRBJ1-2, with D maybe TRBD1 (5 bases). The CDR3 contains 13 residues. V was trimmed by 2 bases and J by 6 bases, leaving 10 bases between them. The germline gives CDR1 MNHNS, CDR2 SASEGT. The CDR3 nucleotides read TGTGCCAGCAGTGAAAATAAGGGGAATGGCTACACCTTC. It is translated as CASSENKGNGYTF.

The rearrangement uses TRBV10-1 and TRBJ1-5; no clear D gene. Germline V CDR1 and CDR2: WNHNN, SYGVQD (reference sequence). V was shortened by 7 bases and J by 2 bases, with 9 bases between the two germline ends. The CDR3 length is 13 residues. The CDR3 coding sequence is TGCGCCAGCAAGCCCGGGGGCAATCAGCCCCAGCATTTT. It codes for CASKPGGNQPQHF.

This rearrangement joins TRBV7-8 to TRBJ2-7, with D perhaps matching TRBD1 (6 bases). This CDR3 spans 13 amino acids. Germline V CDR1 and CDR2: SGHVS, FQNEAQ. V dropped 1 base and J dropped 6 bases, with 10 bases sitting between them. The chain's CDR3 is CASSLGQDGEQYF. CDR3 nucleotide sequence: TGTGCCAGCAGCTTAGGACAGGATGGCGAGCAGTACTTC.

This sequence joins TRBV28 and TRBJ1-5; TRBD1 might be the D (6 bases). The CDR3 runs 14 residues. The V end lost 10 bases, the J end lost 0 bases, and 13 bases lay between the germline ends. Per germline, CDR1 MDHEN and CDR2 SYDVKM. The CDR3 DNA follows: TGTGCCATCCGGGACACGTATAGCAATCAGCCCCAGCATTTT. It codes for CAIRDTYSNQPQHF.

The V call is TRBV6-5, the J call TRBJ2-2, with 7 bases identical to TRBD1. Germline V CDR1 and CDR2: MNHEY, SVGAGI. CDR3 length: 15 residues. After removal of 2 bases from V and 3 bases from J, the junction contained 3 bases not matched to a gene. This chain's CDR3 is CASSYRTGDTGELFF. CDR3 in DNA: TGTGCCAGCAGTTACCGGACAGGAGACACCGGGGAGCTGTTTTTT.

This clone was counted once. The chain links TRBV19 to TRBJ1-2; D is unresolved. Trimming shortened V by 4 bases and J by 8 bases, and 11 bases separated the two germline ends. Germline V gene lookup returns CDR1 LNHDA and CDR2 SQIVND (reference sequence). The CDR3 extends over 12 amino acids. The CDR3 DNA reads as TGTGCCAGTAGTAAGCGGGCGGACGGCTACACCTTC. Translation: CASSKRADGYTF.

The chain employs TRBV10-2 and TRBJ2-1; possibly TRBD1 for D (6 bases). The CDR3 covers 12 residues. V lost 7 bases and J lost 7, with 11 bases in between. Per the germline V gene, CDR1 is WSHSY and CDR2 is SAAADI. In DNA form, the CDR3 reads TGCGCCAGCAAGGACAGAGGGAATGAGCAGTTCTTC. Encoded protein: CASKDRGNEQFF.